This T cell receptor (beta chain) was documented in a study of CD8+ T cells in alopecia areata. Extraction and reverse transcription of RNA yielded cDNA as the sequencing template. Some clones are missing from TCRdb's copy, which holds only in-frame ones; the method was immunoSEQ multiplex PCR. The sample holds some 170,000 clones, roughly 66% seen once. The CDR3 sequence is 17 residues long. Germline V gene lookup returns CDR1 PRHDT and CDR2 FYEKMQ (reference sequence). The V gene lost 0 bases and the J gene lost 4 bases, with 19 bases spanning the gap. The rearrangement uses TRBV13 and TRBJ2-7; D is undetermined. Material: CD8+ T cells sorted from blood, obtained at week 0. This clonotype was sampled from a human donor with alopecia areata. As DNA, the CDR3 is TGTGCCAGCAGCTTAGGAGTTTCATTCCCAAGAGATTACGAGCAGTACTTC. It encodes CASSLGVSFPRDYEQYF.